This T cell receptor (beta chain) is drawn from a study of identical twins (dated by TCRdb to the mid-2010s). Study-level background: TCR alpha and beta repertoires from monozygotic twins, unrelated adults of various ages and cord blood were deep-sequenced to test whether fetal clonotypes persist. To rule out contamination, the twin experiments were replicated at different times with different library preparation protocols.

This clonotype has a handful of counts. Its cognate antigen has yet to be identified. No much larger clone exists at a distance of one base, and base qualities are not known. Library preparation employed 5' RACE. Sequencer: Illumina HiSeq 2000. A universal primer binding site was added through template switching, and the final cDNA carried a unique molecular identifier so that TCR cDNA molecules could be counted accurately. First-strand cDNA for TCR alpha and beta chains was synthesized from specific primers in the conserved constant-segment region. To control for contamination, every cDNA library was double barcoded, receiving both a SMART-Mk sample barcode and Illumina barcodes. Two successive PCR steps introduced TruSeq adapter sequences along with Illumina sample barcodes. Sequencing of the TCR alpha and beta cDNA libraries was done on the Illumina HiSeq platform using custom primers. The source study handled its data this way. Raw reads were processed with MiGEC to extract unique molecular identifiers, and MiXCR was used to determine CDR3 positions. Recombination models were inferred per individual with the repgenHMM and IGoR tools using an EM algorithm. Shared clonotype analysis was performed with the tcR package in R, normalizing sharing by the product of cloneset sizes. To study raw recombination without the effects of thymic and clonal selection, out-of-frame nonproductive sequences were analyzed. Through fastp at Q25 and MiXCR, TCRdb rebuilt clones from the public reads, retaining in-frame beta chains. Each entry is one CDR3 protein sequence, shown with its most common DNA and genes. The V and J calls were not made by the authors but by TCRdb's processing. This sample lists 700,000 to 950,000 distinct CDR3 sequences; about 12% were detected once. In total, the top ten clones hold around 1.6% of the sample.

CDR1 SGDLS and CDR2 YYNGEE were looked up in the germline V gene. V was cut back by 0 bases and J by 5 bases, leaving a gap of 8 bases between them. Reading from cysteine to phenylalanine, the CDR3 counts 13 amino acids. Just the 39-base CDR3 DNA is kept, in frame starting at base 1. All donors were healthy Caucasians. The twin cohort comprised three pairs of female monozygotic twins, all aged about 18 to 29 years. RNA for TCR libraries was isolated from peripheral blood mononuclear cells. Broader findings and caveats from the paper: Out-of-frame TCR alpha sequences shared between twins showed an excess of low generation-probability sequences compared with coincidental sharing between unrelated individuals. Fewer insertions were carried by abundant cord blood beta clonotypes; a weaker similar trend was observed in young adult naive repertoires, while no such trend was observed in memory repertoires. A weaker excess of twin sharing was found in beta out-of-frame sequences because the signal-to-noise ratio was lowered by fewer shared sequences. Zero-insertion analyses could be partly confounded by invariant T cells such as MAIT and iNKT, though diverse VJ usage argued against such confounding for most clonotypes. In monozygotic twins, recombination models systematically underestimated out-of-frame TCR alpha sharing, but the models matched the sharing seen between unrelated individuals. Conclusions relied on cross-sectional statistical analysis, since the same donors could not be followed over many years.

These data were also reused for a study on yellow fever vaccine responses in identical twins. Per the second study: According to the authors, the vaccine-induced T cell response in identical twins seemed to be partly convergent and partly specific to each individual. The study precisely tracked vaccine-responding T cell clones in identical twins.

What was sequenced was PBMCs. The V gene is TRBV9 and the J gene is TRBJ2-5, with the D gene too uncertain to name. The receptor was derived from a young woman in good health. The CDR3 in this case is CASSVDQHETQYF. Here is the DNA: TGTGCCAGCAGCGTAGACCAGCACGAGACCCAGTACTTC.